Listed here are 28 T cell receptor beta chains from one sample, sequenced in a study of cytomegalovirus exposure and HLA in healthy donors. In the PCR, 60 Vbeta and 13 Jbeta primers were used. Some clones are missing from TCRdb's copy, which holds only in-frame ones; the method was immunoSEQ multiplex PCR. The data hold around 110,000 clones, with about four fifths observed a single time. Material: PBMCs. Receptor source: a man aged 30-40 years in good health and CMV-seropositive.

Remarks on this clone: A junction boundary mismatches the germline segment, possibly from a read error. V and J are TRBV11-1 and TRBJ2-6; D might be TRBD1 (5 bases). The CDR3 has 17 residues. CDR1 and CDR2 (germline): SGHAT, FQDESV (reference sequence). CDR3: CASSSTTTASGANGLTF. CDR3 coding DNA: TGTGCCAGCAGCTCAACCACCACGGCCTCTGGGGCCAACGGCCTGACTTTC. Complete variable domain (other parts from reference TRBV11-1 and TRBJ2-6): EAEVAQSPRYKITEKSQAVAFWCDPISGHATLYWYRQILGQGPELLVQFQDESVVDDSQLPKDRFSAERLKGVDSTLKIQPAELGDSAMYLCASSSTTTASGANGLTFGAGSRLTVL.

The chain joins TRBV5-8 to TRBJ2-7, with 11 nucleotides matching TRBD2. The trim removed 3 bases at V and 6 bases at J, leaving 11 bases unmatched. This CDR3 is 16 amino acids long. Germline V CDR1 and CDR2: SGHTS, YDEGEE. In DNA, the CDR3 is TGTGCCAGCAGCTCCGAGTTAGCGGGAGGGCCTTTCGAGCAGTACTTC. Translated, it gives CASSSELAGGPFEQYF. The whole variable domain, remainder taken from reference TRBV5-8 and TRBJ2-7, is EAGVTQSPTHLIKTRGQQATLRCSPISGHTSVYWYQQALGLGLQFLLWYDEGEERNRGNFPPRFSGRQFPNYSSELNVNALELEDSALYLCASSSELAGGPFEQYFGPGTRLTVT.

The genes are TRBV30 and TRBJ1-5; a possible D gene is TRBD1 (5 bases). The CDR3 consists of 14 residues. The V end was cut by 0 bases, the J end by 5 bases, with 11 bases between. From germline, CDR1 is GTSNPN and CDR2 SVGIG (reference sequence). The CDR3 here is CAWSVIGADQPQHF. In nucleotides, the CDR3 is TGTGCCTGGAGTGTAATAGGGGCCGATCAGCCCCAGCATTTT.

V usage is TRBV29-1 and J usage is TRBJ1-1; possibly TRBD1 for D (6 bases). CDR1 and CDR2 (germline): SQVTM, ANQGSEA. This CDR3 is 12 amino acids long. Trimming cost V 7 bases and J 5 bases, with 14 bases left between them. In DNA, the CDR3 is TGCAGCGCCCAGGGGTTTGGGACTGAAGCTTTCTTT. Protein product: CSAQGFGTEAFF.

The chain uses TRBV4-2 and TRBJ2-7, with D perhaps matching TRBD1 (6 bases). The V and J ends lost 0 bases and 1 base respectively, with 13 bases between them. The length of the CDR3 is 16 residues. CDR1 and CDR2 from the germline V gene are LGHNA and YNFKEQ. CDR3 sequence: CASSQDIAGVSYEQYF. For the CDR3, the DNA is TGTGCCAGCAGCCAAGATATCGCAGGGGTATCCTACGAGCAGTACTTC.

The chain joins TRBV18 to TRBJ2-3, with D perhaps TRBD1 (6 bases). With 4 bases removed from V and 0 bases from J, the gap between germline ends came to 17 bases. From germline, CDR1 is KGHSH and CDR2 LQKENI. The CDR3 has 17 amino acids. In DNA form, the CDR3 reads TGTGCCAGCTCACGAACGTGGACAGAAGATAGCACAGATACGCAGTATTTT. It encodes CASSRTWTEDSTDTQYF. The entire variable domain, with the rest obtained from reference TRBV18 and TRBJ2-3, is as follows: NAGVMQNPRHLVRRRGQEARLRCSPMKGHSHVYWYRQLPEEGLKFMVYLQKENIIDESGMPKERFSAEFPKEGPSILRIQQVVRGDSAAYFCASSRTWTEDSTDTQYFGPGTRLTVL.

The rearrangement joins TRBV9 to TRBJ2-1; D may be TRBD2 (6 bases). Germline values: CDR1 SGDLS, CDR2 YYNGEE. The CDR3 loop spans 15 amino acids. V lost 4 bases to trimming and J lost 3 bases, with 14 bases between them. CDR3 DNA: TGTGCCAGCAGCCTTTTAGCGGACCTCTACAATGAGCAGTTCTTC. The encoded protein is CASSLLADLYNEQFF. Together with reference TRBV9 and TRBJ2-1, the CDR3 gives the full variable domain: DSGVTQTPKHLITATGQRVTLRCSPRSGDLSVYWYQQSLDQGLQFLIQYYNGEERAKGNILERFSAQQFPDLHSELNLSSLELGDSALYFCASSLLADLYNEQFFGPGTRLTVL.

V usage is TRBV21-1 and J usage is TRBJ1-2; the D call TRBD1 from the table was never checked on the DNA. TRBV21-1 is a documented pseudogene. This CDR3 is built from 16 residues. CDR3 region: CASSKVSGRGLEGYTF. CDR3 in DNA: TGTGCCAGCAGCAAAGTGTCCGGAAGGGGCCTTGAAGGCTACACCTTC.

The chain uses TRBV6-5 and TRBJ2-3; 8 nucleotides agree with TRBD2. Germline trimming cut 2 bases from V and 4 bases from J; bases unmatched to any gene: 5. The length of the CDR3 is 15 residues. The germline V gene encodes CDR1 MNHEY and CDR2 SVGAGI. CDR3 DNA sequence: TGTGCCAGCAGTTACACAACGGGGGGGTCAGATACGCAGTATTTT. Residues: CASSYTTGGSDTQYF.

The rearrangement joins TRBV27 to TRBJ1-2; 7 positions agree with TRBD1. Trimming removed 3 bases from V and 7 bases from J; junction bases left unmatched: 17. This CDR3 is 17 amino acids long. Germline V CDR1 and CDR2: MNHEY, SMNVEV (reference sequence). CDR3 sequence reads: CASSLGTAVLAGGGYTF. The CDR3 region has the DNA TGTGCCAGCAGTTTGGGGACAGCCGTCTTGGCTGGCGGTGGCTACACCTTC.

This sequence joins TRBV9 and TRBJ1-5; 12 bases align to TRBD1. V lost 5 bases to trimming and J lost 6 bases; unmatched junction nucleotides: 6. The CDR3 loop spans 15 amino acids. Germline CDR1 and CDR2: SGDLS and YYNGEE. The CDR3 bases are TGTGCCAGCAGTCACGGGACAGGGGGCTTTCAGCCCCAGCATTTT. This translates into CASSHGTGGFQPQHF.

The chain joins TRBV2 to TRBJ1-1; a weak D match, TRBD1 (5 bases). The CDR3 is 14 amino acids. The V end was cut by 6 bases, the J end by 1 base, with 12 bases between. Germline CDR1 SNHLY, CDR2 FYNNEI. This chain's CDR3 is CASRPRGKNTEAFF. CDR3 DNA: TGTGCCAGCAGGCCCCGGGGGAAGAACACTGAAGCTTTCTTT.

The chain combines TRBV5-4 with TRBJ2-7, with a tentative D call TRBD1 (6 bases). The V end lost 0 bases, the J end lost 7 bases, and 14 bases lay between the germline ends. Looked up from germline, CDR1 is SGHNT and CDR2 is YYREEE (reference sequence). The CDR3 contains 14 residues. The DNA for the CDR3 is TGTGCCAGCAGCTTGGCGGGACACTTAAGGGAGCAGTACTTC. This codes for CASSLAGHLREQYF. Filled out from reference TRBV5-4 and TRBJ2-7, the complete variable domain reads ETGVTQSPTHLIKTRGQQVTLRCSSQSGHNTVSWYQQALGQGPQFIFQYYREEENGRGNFPPRFSGLQFPNYSSELNVNALELDDSALYLCASSLAGHLREQYFGPGTRLTVT.

The DNA of the CDR3 is TGCGCCAGCAGCCCTACCCGGACAGGGCCCCGGGAAAAACTGTTTTTT. It yields the protein CASSPTRTGPREKLFF. The chain couples TRBV4-3 to TRBJ1-4, with 8 bases lining up with TRBD1. Germline V gene lookup returns CDR1 LGHNA and CDR2 YSLEER. V dropped 4 bases and J dropped 8; count of bases not matched to a gene: 12. This CDR3 is built from 16 residues.

This sequence joins TRBV11-3 and TRBJ2-7, with 10 nucleotides matching TRBD1. This CDR3 is built from 16 residues. Germline CDR1 is SGHNT and CDR2 is YENEEA. V lost 5 bases and J lost 5; bases outside the gene matches: 12. CDR3 nucleotide sequence: TGTGCCAGCAGCGAGACAGGGACAGGGGTTTACCACGAGCAGTACTTC. Translated, it gives CASSETGTGVYHEQYF.

This clone occurred once. V gene TRBV5-5 combines with J gene TRBJ1-1; possibly TRBD1 for D (5 bases). Trimming took 6 bases from V and 0 from J, leaving 15 bases between them. From germline, CDR1 is SGHKS and CDR2 YYEKEE (reference sequence). The CDR3 covers 15 residues. CDR3 amino acids: CASMAMGRLNTEAFF. The CDR3 coding sequence is TGTGCCAGCATGGCCATGGGGCGGTTGAACACTGAAGCTTTCTTT.

The chain uses TRBV4-2 and TRBJ1-1, with D possibly being TRBD1 (6 bases). The CDR3 length is 16 residues. The V end lost 0 bases, the J end lost 3 bases, and 14 bases lay between the germline ends. Germline CDR1 and CDR2: LGHNA and YNFKEQ. CDR3 sequence reads: CASSQDPAQGDTEAFF. For the CDR3, the DNA is TGTGCCAGCAGCCAAGATCCTGCACAGGGCGACACTGAAGCTTTCTTT.

This clone was seen only once. This sequence joins TRBV6-1 and TRBJ2-1; 9 bases line up with TRBD2. V dropped 6 bases and J dropped 0; count of bases not matched to a gene: 3. The germline V gene encodes CDR1 MNHNS and CDR2 SASEGT. This CDR3 comprises 15 residues. CDR3 in DNA: TGTGCCAGCAGCTTTAGCGGGAGCTCCTACAATGAGCAGTTCTTC. It translates to CASSFSGSSYNEQFF.

V is TRBV29-1 and J is TRBJ2-3; the D gene is possibly TRBD1 (6 bases). This CDR3 is 16 amino acids long. Trimming cost V 0 bases and J 4 bases, with 17 bases left between them. Germline CDR1 SQVTM, CDR2 ANQGSEA. Written as DNA, the CDR3 is TGCAGCGTTGAAGATACCCAGGGGCCCGCCGCAGATACGCAGTATTTT. Protein: CSVEDTQGPAADTQYF.

The chain is built from TRBV29-1 and TRBJ2-3, with D perhaps matching TRBD1 (6 bases). Germline V gene data show CDR1 as SQVTM and CDR2 as ANQGSEA. CDR3 length equals 13 residues. V lost 5 bases to trimming and J lost 6 bases, with 15 bases between them. This CDR3 reads CSVSQGKRDTQYF. For the CDR3, the DNA is TGCAGCGTTTCGCAGGGGAAACGTGATACGCAGTATTTT.

This clone was observed a single time. The chain is built from TRBV6-5 and TRBJ1-3; D might be TRBD1 (5 bases). The germline V and J ends were trimmed by 5 bases and 0 bases, with 11 bases remaining between them. The germline CDR1 and CDR2 sequences are MNHEY and SVGAGI. This CDR3 region has 15 residues. This CDR3 reads CASSGQGNSGNTIYF. The CDR3 DNA is TGTGCCAGCAGTGGGCAGGGAAACTCTGGAAACACCATATATTTT.

As to this clone: This CDR3 is missing its conserved last phenylalanine or tryptophan, likely due to a read error. The rearrangement links TRBV5-1 to TRBJ1-1; the D is unclear. Germline assignment: CDR1 SGHRS and CDR2 YFSETQ. The germline V and J ends were trimmed by 5 bases and 3 bases, with 17 bases remaining between them. The CDR3 extends over 15 amino acids. The CDR3 sequence is CASRSRTRSDTEAFS. For the CDR3, the DNA is TGCGCCAGCAGATCCCGAACGCGGTCGGACACTGAAGCTTTCTCT.

The chain uses TRBV4-2 and TRBJ2-3; 11 bases align to TRBD2. The CDR3 totals 16 residues. Germline values: CDR1 LGHNA, CDR2 YNFKEQ. The V and J ends lost 4 bases and 1 base, in that order; junction bases with no gene match: 4. The CDR3 sequence: CASSLLAGGRTDTQYF. DNA of the CDR3: TGTGCCAGCAGCCTTCTAGCGGGAGGACGCACAGATACGCAGTATTTT.

This chain links TRBV2 with TRBJ2-7; possible D gene TRBD2, 7 bases. Trimming removed 3 bases from V and 1 base from J, with 13 bases in between. Germline V gives CDR1 SNHLY, CDR2 FYNNEI. The CDR3 has 15 residues. The CDR3 loop is CASSDPGGVSYEQYF. The CDR3 nucleotides are TGTGCCAGCAGTGATCCGGGGGGCGTATCCTACGAGCAGTACTTC.

The chain links TRBV25-1 to TRBJ2-1; D perhaps matches TRBD1 (7 bases). The CDR3 runs 16 residues. CDR1 is MGHDK and CDR2 is SYGVNS in the germline V gene. Trimming left V 8 bases short and J 6 bases short, with 23 bases between. Here the CDR3 DNA reads TGTGCCAGCGGGAACCCTCTGGGGGGACAGAGCAATGAGCAGTTCTTC. Its protein product is CASGNPLGGQSNEQFF.

The chain joins TRBV19 to TRBJ1-4; D is perhaps TRBD1 (5 bases). Germline V gene sequence: CDR1 LNHDA, CDR2 SQIVND (reference sequence). Trimming took 7 bases from V and 5 from J, leaving 17 bases between them. CDR3 length: 15 amino acids. This CDR3 reads CASKAGIFPNEKLFF. The CDR3 DNA reads TGTGCCAGTAAAGCAGGGATCTTTCCAAATGAAAAACTGTTTTTT.

As to this clone: At one end, the junction sequence differs from germline, possibly due to a read error. The CDR3 reads CASSLDSGANGLTF. The CDR3 nucleotides are TGCGCCAGCAGCTTAGACTCTGGGGCCAACGGCCTGACTTTC. The chain couples TRBV4-1 to TRBJ2-6; a weak D match, TRBD1 (5 bases). Germline-derived CDR1 and CDR2 are MGHRA and YSYEKL. This CDR3 has 14 amino acids.

The rearrangement joins TRBV5-6 to TRBJ2-5, with 11 positions matching TRBD2. Near its end, the DNA agrees better with TRBJ2-7, so the J call may be wrong. The CDR3 totals 14 residues. Germline lookup yields CDR1 SGHDT and CDR2 YYEEEE. The CDR3, as DNA: TGTGCCAGCAGCCCGGGACTAGCGGTGTACGAGCAGTACTTC. Protein: CASSPGLAVYEQYF.